The entry below describes one T cell receptor (beta chain). This entry is derived from a study of control samples from healthy donors and cancer patients. The CDR3 runs 15 residues. Trimming took off 3 bases at V and 0 bases at J, with 9 bases between the two ends. Germline CDR1 reads SNHLY; CDR2 reads FYNNEI. This table comes from immunoSEQ multiplex PCR, and its TCRdb copy is limited to in-frame clones, with some not included. The table includes over 110,000 clones, just under 95% detected once. The chain joins TRBV2 to TRBJ1-3, with unresolved D. Sequencing was carried out using blood. The clonotype comes from a man between 25 and 39 years old in good health. CDR3 protein: CASSDTDISGNTIYF. The CDR3 coding sequence is TGTGCCAGCAGTGATACGGATATCTCTGGAAACACCATATATTTT.